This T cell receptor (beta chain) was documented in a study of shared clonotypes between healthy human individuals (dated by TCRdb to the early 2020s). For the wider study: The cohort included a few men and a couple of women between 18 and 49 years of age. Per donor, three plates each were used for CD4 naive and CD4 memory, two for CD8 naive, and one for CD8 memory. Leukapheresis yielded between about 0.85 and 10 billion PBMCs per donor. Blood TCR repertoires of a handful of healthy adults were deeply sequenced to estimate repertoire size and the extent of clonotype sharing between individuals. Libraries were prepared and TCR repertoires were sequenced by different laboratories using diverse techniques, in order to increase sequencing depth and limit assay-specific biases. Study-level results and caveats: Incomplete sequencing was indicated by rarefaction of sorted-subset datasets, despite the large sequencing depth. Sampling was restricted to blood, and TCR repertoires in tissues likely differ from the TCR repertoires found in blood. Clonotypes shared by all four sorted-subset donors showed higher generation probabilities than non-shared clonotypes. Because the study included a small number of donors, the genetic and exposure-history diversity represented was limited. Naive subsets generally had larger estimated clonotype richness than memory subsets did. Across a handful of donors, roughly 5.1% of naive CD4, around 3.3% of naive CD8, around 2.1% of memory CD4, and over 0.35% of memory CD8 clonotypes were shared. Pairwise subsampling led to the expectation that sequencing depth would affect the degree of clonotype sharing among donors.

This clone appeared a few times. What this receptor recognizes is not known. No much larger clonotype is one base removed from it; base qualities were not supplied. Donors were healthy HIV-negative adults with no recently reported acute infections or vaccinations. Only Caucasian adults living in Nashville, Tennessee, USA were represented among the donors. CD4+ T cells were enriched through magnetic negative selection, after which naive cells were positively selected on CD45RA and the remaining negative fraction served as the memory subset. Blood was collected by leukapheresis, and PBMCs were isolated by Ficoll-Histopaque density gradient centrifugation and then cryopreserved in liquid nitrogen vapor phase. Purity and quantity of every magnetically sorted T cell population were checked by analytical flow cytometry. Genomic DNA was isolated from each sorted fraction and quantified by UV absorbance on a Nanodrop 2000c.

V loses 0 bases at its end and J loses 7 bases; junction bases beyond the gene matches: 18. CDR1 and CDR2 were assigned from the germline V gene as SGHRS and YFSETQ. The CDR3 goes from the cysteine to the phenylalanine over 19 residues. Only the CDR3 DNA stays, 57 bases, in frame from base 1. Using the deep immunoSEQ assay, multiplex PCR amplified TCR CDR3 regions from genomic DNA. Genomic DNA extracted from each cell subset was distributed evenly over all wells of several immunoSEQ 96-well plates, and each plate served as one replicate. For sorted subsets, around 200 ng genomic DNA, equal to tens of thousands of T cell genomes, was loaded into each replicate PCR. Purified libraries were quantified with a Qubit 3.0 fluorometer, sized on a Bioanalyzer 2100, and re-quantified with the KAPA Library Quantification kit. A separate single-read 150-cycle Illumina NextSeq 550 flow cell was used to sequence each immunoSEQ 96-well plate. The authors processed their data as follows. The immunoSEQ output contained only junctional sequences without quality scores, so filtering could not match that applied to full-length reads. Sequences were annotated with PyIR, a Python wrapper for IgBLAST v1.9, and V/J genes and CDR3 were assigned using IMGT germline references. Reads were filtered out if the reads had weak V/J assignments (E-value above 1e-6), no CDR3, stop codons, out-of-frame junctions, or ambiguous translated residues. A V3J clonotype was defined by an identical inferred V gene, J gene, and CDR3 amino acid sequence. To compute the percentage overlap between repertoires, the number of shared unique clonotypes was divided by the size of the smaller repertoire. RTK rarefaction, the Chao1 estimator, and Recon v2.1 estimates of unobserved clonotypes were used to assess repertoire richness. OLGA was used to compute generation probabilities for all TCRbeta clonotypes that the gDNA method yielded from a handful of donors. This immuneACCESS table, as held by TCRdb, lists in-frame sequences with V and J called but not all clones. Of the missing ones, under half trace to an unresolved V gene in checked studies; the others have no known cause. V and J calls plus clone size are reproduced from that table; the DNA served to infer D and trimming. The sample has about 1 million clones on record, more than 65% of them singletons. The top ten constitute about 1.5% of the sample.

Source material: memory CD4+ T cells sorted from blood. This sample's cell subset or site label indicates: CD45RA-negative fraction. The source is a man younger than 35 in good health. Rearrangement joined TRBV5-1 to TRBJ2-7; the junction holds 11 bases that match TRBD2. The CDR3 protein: CASSLGGRYSGRAAGEQYF. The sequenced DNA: TGCGCCAGCAGCTTGGGTGGCAGATATAGCGGGAGGGCCGCGGGAGAGCAGTACTTC.